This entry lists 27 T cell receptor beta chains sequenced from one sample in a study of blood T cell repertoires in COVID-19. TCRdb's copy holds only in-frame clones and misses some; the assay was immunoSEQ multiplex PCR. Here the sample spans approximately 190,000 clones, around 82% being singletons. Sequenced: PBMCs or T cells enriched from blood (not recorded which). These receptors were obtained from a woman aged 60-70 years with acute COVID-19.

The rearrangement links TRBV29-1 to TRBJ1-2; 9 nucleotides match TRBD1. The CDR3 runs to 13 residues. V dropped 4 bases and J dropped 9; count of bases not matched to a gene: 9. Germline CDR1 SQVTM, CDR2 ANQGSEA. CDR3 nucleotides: TGCAGCGTTGCGGACAGGGGATATGAGAGCTACACCTTC. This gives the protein CSVADRGYESYTF.

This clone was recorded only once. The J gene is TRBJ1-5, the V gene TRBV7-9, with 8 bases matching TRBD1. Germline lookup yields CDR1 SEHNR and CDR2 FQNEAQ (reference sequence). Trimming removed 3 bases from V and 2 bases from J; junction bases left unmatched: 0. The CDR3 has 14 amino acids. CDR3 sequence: CASSLGQGNQPQHF. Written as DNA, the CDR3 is TGTGCCAGCAGCTTGGGACAGGGCAATCAGCCCCAGCATTTT.

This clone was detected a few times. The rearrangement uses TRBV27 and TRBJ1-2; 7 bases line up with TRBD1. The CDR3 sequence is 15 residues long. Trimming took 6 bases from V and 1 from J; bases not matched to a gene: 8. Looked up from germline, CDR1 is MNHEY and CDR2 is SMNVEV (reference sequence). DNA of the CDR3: TGTGCCAGCAGAATCGGACAGGCTTTTAACTATGGCTACACCTTC. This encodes CASRIGQAFNYGYTF.

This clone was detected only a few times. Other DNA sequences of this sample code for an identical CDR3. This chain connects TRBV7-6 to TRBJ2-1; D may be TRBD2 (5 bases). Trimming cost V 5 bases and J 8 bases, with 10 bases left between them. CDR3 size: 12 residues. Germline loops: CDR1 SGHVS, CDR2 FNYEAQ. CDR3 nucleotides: TGTGCCAGCAGCCCCGAGGGTTATGAGCAGTTCTTC. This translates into CASSPEGYEQFF.

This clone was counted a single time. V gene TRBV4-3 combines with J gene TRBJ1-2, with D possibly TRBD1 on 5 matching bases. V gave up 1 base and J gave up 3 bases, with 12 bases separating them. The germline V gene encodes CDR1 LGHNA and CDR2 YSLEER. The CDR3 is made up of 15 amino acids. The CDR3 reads CASSQVGRGDYGYTF. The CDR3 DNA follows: TGCGCCAGCAGCCAAGTCGGGAGGGGTGACTATGGCTACACCTTC.

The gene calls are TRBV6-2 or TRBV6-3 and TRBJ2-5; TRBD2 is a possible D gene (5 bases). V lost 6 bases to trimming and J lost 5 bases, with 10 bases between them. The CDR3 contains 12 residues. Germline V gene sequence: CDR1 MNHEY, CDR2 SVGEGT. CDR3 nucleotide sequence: TGTGCCAGCAGCCCCGGGGTGGAGACCCAGTACTTC. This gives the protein CASSPGVETQYF.

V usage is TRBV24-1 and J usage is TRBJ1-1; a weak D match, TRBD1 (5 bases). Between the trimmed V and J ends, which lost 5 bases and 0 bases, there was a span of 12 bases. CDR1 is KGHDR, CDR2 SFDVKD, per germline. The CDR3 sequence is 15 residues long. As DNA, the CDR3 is TGTGCCACCAGTGGGGGGGAGACCATGAACACTGAAGCTTTCTTT. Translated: CATSGGETMNTEAFF.

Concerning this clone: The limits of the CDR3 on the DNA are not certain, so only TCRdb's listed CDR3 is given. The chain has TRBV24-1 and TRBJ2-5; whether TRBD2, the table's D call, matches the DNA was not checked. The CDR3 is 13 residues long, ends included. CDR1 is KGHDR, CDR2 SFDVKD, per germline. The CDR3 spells CATSGFGEGTQYF.

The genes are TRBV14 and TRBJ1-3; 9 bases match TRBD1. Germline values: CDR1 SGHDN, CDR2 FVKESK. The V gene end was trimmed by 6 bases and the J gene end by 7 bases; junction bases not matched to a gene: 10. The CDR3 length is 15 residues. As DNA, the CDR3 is TGTGCCAGCAGTTATACTCCGGGACAGGGCAACACCATATATTTT. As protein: CASSYTPGQGNTIYF.

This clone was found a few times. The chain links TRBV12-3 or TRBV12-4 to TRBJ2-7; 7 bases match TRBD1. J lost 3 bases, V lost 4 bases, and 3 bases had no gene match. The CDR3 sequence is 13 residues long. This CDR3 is CASSYAGGYEQYF. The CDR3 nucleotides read TGTGCCAGCAGTTACGCAGGGGGCTACGAGCAGTACTTC.

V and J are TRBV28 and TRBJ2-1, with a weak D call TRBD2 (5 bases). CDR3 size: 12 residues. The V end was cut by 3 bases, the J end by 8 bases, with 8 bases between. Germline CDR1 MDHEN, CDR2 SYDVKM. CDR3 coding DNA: TGTGCCAGCAGTTTGAGCGGAGATGAGCAGTTCTTC. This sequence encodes CASSLSGDEQFF.

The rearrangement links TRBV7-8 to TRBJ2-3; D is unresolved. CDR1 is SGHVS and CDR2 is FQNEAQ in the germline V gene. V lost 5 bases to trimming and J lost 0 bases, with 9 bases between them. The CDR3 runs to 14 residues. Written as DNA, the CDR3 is TGTGCCAGCAGCCCCGGTGGTAGCACAGATACGCAGTATTTT. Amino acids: CASSPGGSTDTQYF.

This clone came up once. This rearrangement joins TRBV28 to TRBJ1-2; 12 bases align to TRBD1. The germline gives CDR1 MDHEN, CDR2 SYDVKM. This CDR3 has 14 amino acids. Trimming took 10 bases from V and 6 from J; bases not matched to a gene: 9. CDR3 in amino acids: CATDPRDRGHGYTF. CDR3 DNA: TGTGCCACCGATCCCCGGGACAGGGGGCATGGCTACACCTTC.

CDR3 amino acids: CAWEKRQGGNTEAFF. The CDR3 bases are TGTGCCTGGGAGAAAAGGCAGGGGGGGAACACTGAAGCTTTCTTT. The V call is TRBV30, the J call TRBJ1-1; 7 nucleotides line up with TRBD1. This CDR3 spans 15 amino acids. Germline CDR1 GTSNPN, CDR2 SVGIG (reference sequence). J was trimmed by 1 base and V by 5 bases; bases with no gene match: 10.

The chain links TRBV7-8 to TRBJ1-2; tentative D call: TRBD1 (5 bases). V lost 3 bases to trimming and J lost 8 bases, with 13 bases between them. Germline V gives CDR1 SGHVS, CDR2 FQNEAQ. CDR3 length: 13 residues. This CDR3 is CASSLQGFRGYTF. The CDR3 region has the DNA TGTGCCAGCAGCTTGCAGGGCTTTCGGGGCTACACCTTC.

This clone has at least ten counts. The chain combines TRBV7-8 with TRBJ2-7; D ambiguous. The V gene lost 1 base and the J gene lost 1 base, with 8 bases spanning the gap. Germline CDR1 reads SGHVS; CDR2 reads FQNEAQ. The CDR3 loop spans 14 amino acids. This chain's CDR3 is CASSLDAYSYEQYV. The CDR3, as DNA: TGTGCCAGCAGCTTAGATGCGTATTCCTACGAGCAGTACGTC.

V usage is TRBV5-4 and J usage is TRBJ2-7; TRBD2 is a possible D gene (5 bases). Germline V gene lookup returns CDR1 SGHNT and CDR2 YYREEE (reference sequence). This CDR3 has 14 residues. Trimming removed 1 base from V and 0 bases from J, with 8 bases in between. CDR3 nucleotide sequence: TGTGCCAGCAGCTTGACTGGGAGCTCCTACGAGCAGTACTTC. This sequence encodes CASSLTGSSYEQYF.

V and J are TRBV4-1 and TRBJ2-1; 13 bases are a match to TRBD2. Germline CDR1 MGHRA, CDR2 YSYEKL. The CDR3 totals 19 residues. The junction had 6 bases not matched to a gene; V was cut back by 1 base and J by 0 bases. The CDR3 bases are TGCGCCAGCAGCCAAGGAGGACTAGCGGGAGCACGCTCCTACAATGAGCAGTTCTTC. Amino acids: CASSQGGLAGARSYNEQFF.

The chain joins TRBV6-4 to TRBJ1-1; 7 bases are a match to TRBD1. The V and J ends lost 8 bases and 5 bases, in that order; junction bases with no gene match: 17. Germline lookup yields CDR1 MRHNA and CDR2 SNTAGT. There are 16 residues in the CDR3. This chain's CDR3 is CASRRDPGQPGTEAFF. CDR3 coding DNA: TGTGCCAGCCGAAGAGATCCGGGACAGCCGGGGACTGAAGCTTTCTTT.

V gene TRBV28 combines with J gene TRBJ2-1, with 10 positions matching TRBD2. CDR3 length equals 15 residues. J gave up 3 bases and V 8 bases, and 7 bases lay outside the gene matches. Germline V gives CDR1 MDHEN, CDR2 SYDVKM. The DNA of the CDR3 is TGTGCCAGCCTTTCCCCTAGCGGGGGCTACAATGAGCAGTTCTTC. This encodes CASLSPSGGYNEQFF.

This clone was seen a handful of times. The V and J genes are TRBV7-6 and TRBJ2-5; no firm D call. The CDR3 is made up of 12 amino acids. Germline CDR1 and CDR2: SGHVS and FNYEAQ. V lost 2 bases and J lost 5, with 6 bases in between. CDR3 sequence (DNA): TGTGCCAGCAGCTTAATGAGGGAGACCCAGTACTTC. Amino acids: CASSLMRETQYF.

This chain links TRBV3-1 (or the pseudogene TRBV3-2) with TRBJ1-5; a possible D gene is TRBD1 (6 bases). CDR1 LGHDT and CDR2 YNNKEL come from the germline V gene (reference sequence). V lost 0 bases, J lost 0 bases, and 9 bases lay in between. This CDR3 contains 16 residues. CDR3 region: CASSQEGATSNQPQHF. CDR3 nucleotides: TGTGCCAGCAGCCAAGAGGGGGCGACTAGCAATCAGCCCCAGCATTTT.

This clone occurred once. The CDR3 bases are TGTGCCAGCAGCTCGACCGAAAGACCCGGGGGGGAACTGTTTTTT. It encodes CASSSTERPGGELFF. J is TRBJ1-4 and V is TRBV7-6, with a weak D call TRBD1 (5 bases). Germline CDR1 and CDR2: SGHVS and FNYEAQ. Trimming took off 4 bases at V and 12 bases at J, with 21 bases between the two ends. This CDR3 is 15 amino acids long. Full variable domain (remainder filled in from reference TRBV7-6 and TRBJ1-4): GAGVSQSPRYKVTKRGQDVALRCDPISGHVSLYWYRQALGQGPEFLTYFNYEAQQDKSGLPNDRFSAERPEGSISTLTIQRTEQRDSAMYRCASSSTERPGGELFFGSGTQLSVL.

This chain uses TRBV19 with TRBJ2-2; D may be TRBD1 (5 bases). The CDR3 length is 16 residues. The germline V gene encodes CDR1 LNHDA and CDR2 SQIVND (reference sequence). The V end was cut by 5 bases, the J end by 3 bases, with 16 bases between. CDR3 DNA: TGTGCCAGTAGTTGGTACCGACAGCCTCACACCGGGGAGCTGTTTTTT. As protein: CASSWYRQPHTGELFF.

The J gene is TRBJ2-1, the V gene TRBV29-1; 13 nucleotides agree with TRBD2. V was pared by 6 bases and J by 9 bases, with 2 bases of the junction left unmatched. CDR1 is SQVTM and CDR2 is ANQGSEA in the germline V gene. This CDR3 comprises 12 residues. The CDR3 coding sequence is TGCAGCGTGGGACTAGCGGGGTCTGAGCAGTTCTTC. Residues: CSVGLAGSEQFF.

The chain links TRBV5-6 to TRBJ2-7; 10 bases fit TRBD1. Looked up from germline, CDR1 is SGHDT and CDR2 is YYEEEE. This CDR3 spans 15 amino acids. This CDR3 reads CACSLGDRGSYEQYV. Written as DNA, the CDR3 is TGTGCCTGCAGCTTAGGGGACAGGGGTTCCTACGAGCAGTACGTC.

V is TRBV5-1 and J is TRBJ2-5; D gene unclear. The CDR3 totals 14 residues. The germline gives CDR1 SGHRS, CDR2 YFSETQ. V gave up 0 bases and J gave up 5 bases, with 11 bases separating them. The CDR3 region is CASSLEPSWETQYF. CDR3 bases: TGCGCCAGCAGCTTGGAGCCTAGTTGGGAGACCCAGTACTTC. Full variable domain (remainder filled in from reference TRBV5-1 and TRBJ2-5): KAGVTQTPRYLIKTRGQQVTLSCSPISGHRSVSWYQQTPGQGLQFLFEYFSETQRNKGNFPGRFSGRQFSNSRSEMNVSTLELGDSALYLCASSLEPSWETQYFGPGTRLLVL.